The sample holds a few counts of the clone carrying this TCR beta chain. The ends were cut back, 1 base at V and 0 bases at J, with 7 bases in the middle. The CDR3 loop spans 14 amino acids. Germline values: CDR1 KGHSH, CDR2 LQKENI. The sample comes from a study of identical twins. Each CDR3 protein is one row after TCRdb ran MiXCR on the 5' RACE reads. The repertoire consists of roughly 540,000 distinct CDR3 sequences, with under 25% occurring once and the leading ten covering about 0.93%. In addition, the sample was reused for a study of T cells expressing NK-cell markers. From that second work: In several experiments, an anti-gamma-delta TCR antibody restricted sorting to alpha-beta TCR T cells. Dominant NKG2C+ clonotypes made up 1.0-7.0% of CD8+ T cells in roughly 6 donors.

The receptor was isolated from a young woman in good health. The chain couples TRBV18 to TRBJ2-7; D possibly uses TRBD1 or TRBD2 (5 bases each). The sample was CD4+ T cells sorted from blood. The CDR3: CASSPRGISYEQYF. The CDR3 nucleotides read TGTGCCAGCTCACCACGGGGGATCTCCTACGAGCAGTACTTC.